This TCR beta chain comes out of a study of cytomegalovirus exposure and HLA in healthy donors. The CDR3 consists of 15 residues. Trimming at V came to 1 base and at J to 4 bases, leaving 4 bases not matched to a gene. CDR1 and CDR2 (germline): LNHDA, SQIVND (reference sequence). PCR amplification relied on 60 Vbeta primers (plus 13 Jbeta primers). As handled by the study authors: Around 10 million shared chains were among approximately 80 million unique TCR beta chains counted in a later analysis. Sequencing was performed with immunoSEQ multiplex PCR; in TCRdb, only in-frame clones are kept and a portion is missing. The V and J calls and clone size are taken from that table; D and trimming were inferred from the DNA. The data contain 150,000 to 200,000 clones, approximately 85% of them singletons. General observations from the study: Another analysis was done later, and it associated 17,000 or so TCR beta sequences with HLA alleles at 0.05 false discovery rate. TCR beta V- and J-gene trimming was later associated with a missense DCLRE1C variant. In all likelihood, a cluster of highly shared sequence variants was a sequencing artifact.

With respect to this clone: No antigen is known for it.

The specimen was PBMCs. The receptor's source is a girl aged 10 to 17 in good health and CMV-seropositive. This chain uses TRBV19 with TRBJ2-5; 9 nucleotides line up with TRBD2. The CDR3: CASSIGGGAPETQYF. The CDR3 DNA follows: TGTGCCAGTAGTATAGGCGGGGGGGCCCCAGAGACCCAGTACTTC.